The rows below give T cell receptor beta chains drawn from one sample of a study of blood T cell repertoires in COVID-19. The table came from immunoSEQ multiplex PCR; TCRdb's copy has only in-frame clones and leaves some out. The table has hundreds of thousands of clones, about 85% seen once. Sequenced material: peripheral blood. The receptor set was obtained from a woman between 45 and 65 years old who had recovered from COVID-19. Both conserved end residues are trimmed from each CDR3. The size entry is marked missing in some rows and otherwise reads once, few, many or a size class.

>TRBJ2-7|.|TRBV15
ATSSPRGQGETYEQY
>TRBJ2-2|.|TRBV4-3
ASSQTPGLAGINTGELF
>TRBJ1-5|.|TRBV7-8
ASSPTGGGGQPQH
>TRBJ1-5|few|TRBV4-1
ASSLNRGNQPQH
>TRBJ2-6|.|TRBV6-2/TRBV6-3
ASSLRGANVLT
>TRBJ1-3|.|TRBV9
ASSGQVSSGNTIY
>TRBJ2-3|.|TRBV29-1
SVDRQGDTQY
>TRBJ1-2|.|TRBV30
AWSKIAGGYT
>TRBJ2-7|few|TRBV6-2/TRBV6-3
ASSYARQGAREQY
>TRBJ1-1|.|TRBV6-5
ASTFRTVMNTEAF
>TRBJ1-1|.|TRBV6-5
ASSVTSRNTEAF
>TRBJ1-2|once|TRBV7-2
ASSSTPFRGGGYT
>TRBJ1-2|.|TRBV4-3
ASSQTWTGRGYT
>TRBJ1-1|.|TRBV19
ASGPTGRTEAF
>TRBJ2-3|.|TRBV3-1/TRBV3-2
ASSQRAGRTDTQY
>TRBJ1-4|once|TRBV4-3
ASSQDSLVSTNEKLF
>TRBJ2-1|.|TRBV11-2
ASSLGSSGNNEQF
>TRBJ2-7|.|TRBV10-1
ASSIPRPDE
>TRBJ2-2|.|TRBV5-1
ASSQKRSGTGELF
>TRBJ2-7|.|TRBV19
ASSTWDRDEQY
>TRBJ1-2|few|TRBV7-3
ASSPGRGQGYT
>TRBJ2-7|.|TRBV28
ASSPRDFYEQY
>TRBJ2-7|once|TRBV5-4
ASSQLGQGPYEQY
>TRBJ2-3|few|TRBV4-3
ASSQGRPTAADTQY
>TRBJ1-2|.|TRBV6-5
ASSHGPEYGYT
>TRBJ2-7|.|TRBV18
ASSPSAATYEQY
>TRBJ1-2|once|TRBV5-1
ASSLRRATGAMMNRGYT
>TRBJ1-2|few|TRBV7-9
ASSLVQQGKGGYT
>TRBJ2-5|.|TRBV24-1
ATSGSSGGETQY
>TRBJ1-2|.|TRBV23-1
ASSQSPGQGGEGYT
>TRBJ1-6|.|TRBV5-1
ASSLDGAVNSPLH
>TRBJ1-6|once|TRBV6-2/TRBV6-3
ASSYSNPGGYNSPLH
>TRBJ2-1|.|TRBV24-1
ATSHYGLVGYEQF
>TRBJ2-3|.|TRBV2
ASSDGLAGGSTQY
>TRBJ1-1|.|TRBV19
ASSSPTYPTGNTEAF
>TRBJ1-5|.|TRBV2
ASSAMRVQVFAPQH
>TRBJ1-5|.|TRBV4-3
ASSQGAQGDQPQH
>TRBJ2-1|.|TRBV11-2
ASSLKRGTGVEEEQF
>TRBJ1-2|once|TRBV14
ASSHLFSGYGYT
>TRBJ2-7|many|TRBV28
ASGTGYDEQY
>TRBJ2-1|.|TRBV25-1
ASSETGSSYNEQF
>TRBJ2-1|.|TRBV5-4
ASSGAGGPNEQF
>TRBJ1-2|.|TRBV28
ASSFPQGAWYGYT
>TRBJ2-4|few|TRBV15
ATSLGLVTDIQY
>TRBJ2-6|.|TRBV7-3
ASSLRPFPLAGASGANVLT
>TRBJ2-7|.|TRBV30
ACRTSRTTEQY
>TRBJ1-3|.|TRBV9
ASSVGGQGIYSGNTIY
>TRBJ1-2|.|TRBV19
ASSMTVHGYT
>TRBJ1-2|.|TRBV4-1
ASSQEIGTGNYGYT
>TRBJ1-1|.|TRBV5-6
ASSRQGAREAF
>TRBJ2-5|.|TRBV5-8
ASTYLDRREETQY
>TRBJ2-5|.|TRBV29-1
SVGYRGLGETQY
>TRBJ1-2|.|TRBV2
ASDLQGRGAGYT
>TRBJ2-3|.|TRBV15
ATSRDRPSGRSDTQY
>TRBJ2-1|.|TRBV27
ASSLRRGLHNEQF
>TRBJ1-2|.|TRBV10-3
AISDYRGSGYT
>TRBJ1-1|.|TRBV7-3
ASSSGGATEAF
>TRBJ2-7|.|TRBV9
ASSVTTGYEQY
>TRBJ2-2|.|TRBV6-1
ASSEARRGGRIGELF